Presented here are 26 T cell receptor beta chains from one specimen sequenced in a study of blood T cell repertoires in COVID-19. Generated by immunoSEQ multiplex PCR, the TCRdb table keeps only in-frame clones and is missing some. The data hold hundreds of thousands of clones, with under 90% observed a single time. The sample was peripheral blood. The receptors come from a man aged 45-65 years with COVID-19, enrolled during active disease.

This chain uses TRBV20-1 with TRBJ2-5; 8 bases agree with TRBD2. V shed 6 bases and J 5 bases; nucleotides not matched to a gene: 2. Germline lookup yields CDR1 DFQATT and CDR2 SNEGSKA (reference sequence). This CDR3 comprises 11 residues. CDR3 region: CSAPGGETQYF. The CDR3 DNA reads TGCAGTGCCCCGGGGGGGGAGACCCAGTACTTC.

CDR3 residues: CATNIDGGTSSQQYF. In nucleotides, the CDR3 is TGTGCCACCAACATCGATGGCGGGACTAGCTCGCAACAGTACTTC. The rearrangement links TRBV10-3 to TRBJ2-7, with 9 bases aligning to TRBD2. The germline V gene has CDR1 ENHRY and CDR2 SYGVKD. The ends lost 10 bases at V and 10 bases at J; junction bases unmatched: 20. The CDR3 is 15 amino acids.

CDR3 in amino acids: CASSYAYGTGNEQYF. Here the CDR3 DNA reads TGCGCCAGCAGCTATGCCTATGGGACAGGGAACGAGCAGTACTTC. The rearrangement joins TRBV5-1 to TRBJ2-7; 9 bases line up with TRBD1. Germline V gene lookup returns CDR1 SGHRS and CDR2 YFSETQ. The junction had 9 bases not matched to a gene; V was cut back by 3 bases and J by 5 bases. There are 15 residues in the CDR3.

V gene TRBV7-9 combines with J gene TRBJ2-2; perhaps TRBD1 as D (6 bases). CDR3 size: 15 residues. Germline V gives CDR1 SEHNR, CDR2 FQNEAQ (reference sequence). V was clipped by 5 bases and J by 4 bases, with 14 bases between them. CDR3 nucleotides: TGTGCCAGCAGCGCACTCAGGGGCCCCACCGGGGAGCTGTTTTTT. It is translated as CASSALRGPTGELFF. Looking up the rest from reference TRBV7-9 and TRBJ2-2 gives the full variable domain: DTGVSQNPRHKITKRGQNVTFRCDPISEHNRLYWYRQTLGQGPEFLTYFQNEAQLEKSRLLSDRFSAERPKGSFSTLEIQRTEQGDSAMYLCASSALRGPTGELFFGEGSRLTVL.

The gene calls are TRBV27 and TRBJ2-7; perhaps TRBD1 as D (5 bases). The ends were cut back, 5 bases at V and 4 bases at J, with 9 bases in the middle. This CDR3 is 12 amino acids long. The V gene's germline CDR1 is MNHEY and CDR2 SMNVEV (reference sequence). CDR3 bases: TGTGCCAGCAGTCAGGGCCCATACGAGCAGTACTTC. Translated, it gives CASSQGPYEQYF.

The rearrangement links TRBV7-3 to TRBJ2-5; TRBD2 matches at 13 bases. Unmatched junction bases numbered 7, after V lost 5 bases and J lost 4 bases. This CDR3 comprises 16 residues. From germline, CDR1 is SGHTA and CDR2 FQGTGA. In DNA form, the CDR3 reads TGTGCCAGCAGCCCCACCGGACTAGCGGGAGTAGAGACCCAGTACTTC. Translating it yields CASSPTGLAGVETQYF. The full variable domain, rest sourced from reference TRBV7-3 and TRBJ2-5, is GAGVSQTPSNKVTEKGKYVELRCDPISGHTALYWYRQSLGQGPEFLIYFQGTGAADDSGLPNDRFFAVRPEGSVSTLKIQRTERGDSAVYLCASSPTGLAGVETQYFGPGTRLLVL.

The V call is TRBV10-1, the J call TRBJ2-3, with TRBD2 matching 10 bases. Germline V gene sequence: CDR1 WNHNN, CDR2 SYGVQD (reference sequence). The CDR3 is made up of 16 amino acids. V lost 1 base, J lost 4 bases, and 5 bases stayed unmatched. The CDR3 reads CASSEWLAGAPDTQYF. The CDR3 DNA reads TGCGCCAGCAGTGAGTGGCTAGCGGGAGCACCAGATACGCAGTATTTT.

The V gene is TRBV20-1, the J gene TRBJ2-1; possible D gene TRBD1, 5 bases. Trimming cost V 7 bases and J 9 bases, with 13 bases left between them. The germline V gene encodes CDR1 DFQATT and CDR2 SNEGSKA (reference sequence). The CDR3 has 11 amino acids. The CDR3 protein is CSGQGTAEQFF. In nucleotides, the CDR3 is TGCAGTGGCCAGGGAACGGCTGAGCAGTTCTTC.

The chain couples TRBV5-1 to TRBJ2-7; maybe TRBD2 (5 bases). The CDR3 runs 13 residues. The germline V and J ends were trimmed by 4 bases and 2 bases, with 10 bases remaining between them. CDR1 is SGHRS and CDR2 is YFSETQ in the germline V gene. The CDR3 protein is CASSSGPTYEQYF. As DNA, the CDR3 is TGCGCCAGCAGCAGCGGACCCACCTACGAGCAGTACTTC.

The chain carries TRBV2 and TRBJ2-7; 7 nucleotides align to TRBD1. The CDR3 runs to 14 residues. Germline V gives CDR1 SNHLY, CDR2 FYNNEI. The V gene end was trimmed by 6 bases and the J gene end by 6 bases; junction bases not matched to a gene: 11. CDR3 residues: CASRPGTVPGEQYF. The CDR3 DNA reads TGTGCCAGCAGACCCGGGACAGTGCCTGGCGAGCAGTACTTC.

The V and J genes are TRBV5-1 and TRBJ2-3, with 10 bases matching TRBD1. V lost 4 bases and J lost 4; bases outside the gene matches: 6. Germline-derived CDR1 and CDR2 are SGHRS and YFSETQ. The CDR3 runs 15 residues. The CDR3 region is CASSTRGTGADTQYF. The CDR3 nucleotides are TGCGCCAGCAGCACCCGTGGGACAGGGGCAGATACGCAGTATTTT.

CDR3 loop: CASSYPRTGSLYEQYF. The CDR3 DNA is TGTGCCAGCAGTTACCCAAGGACAGGGAGTCTCTACGAGCAGTACTTC. This rearrangement joins TRBV6-2 or TRBV6-3 to TRBJ2-7; TRBD1 agrees at 8 bases. The trim removed 2 bases at V and 3 bases at J, leaving 9 bases unmatched. Germline values: CDR1 MNHEY, CDR2 SVGEGT. This CDR3 is 16 amino acids long.

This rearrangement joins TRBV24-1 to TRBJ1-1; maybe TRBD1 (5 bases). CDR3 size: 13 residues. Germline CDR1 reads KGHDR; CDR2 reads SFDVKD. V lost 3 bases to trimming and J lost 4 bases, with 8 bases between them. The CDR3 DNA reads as TGTGCCACCAGTGATGGACACCGCACTGAAGCTTTCTTT. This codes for CATSDGHRTEAFF.

The DNA for the CDR3 is TGTGCCAGCAGCTGGGGGGGTAGTAGCAATCAGCCCCAGCATTTT. Translated, it gives CASSWGGSSNQPQHF. The chain links TRBV7-9 to TRBJ1-5; tentative D call: TRBD1 (5 bases). This CDR3 is built from 15 residues. Germline CDR1 is SEHNR and CDR2 is FQNEAQ (reference sequence). The germline V and J ends were trimmed by 4 bases and 0 bases, with 10 bases remaining between them. Looking up the rest from reference TRBV7-9 and TRBJ1-5 gives the full variable domain: DTGVSQNPRHKITKRGQNVTFRCDPISEHNRLYWYRQTLGQGPEFLTYFQNEAQLEKSRLLSDRFSAERPKGSFSTLEIQRTEQGDSAMYLCASSWGGSSNQPQHFGDGTRLSIL.

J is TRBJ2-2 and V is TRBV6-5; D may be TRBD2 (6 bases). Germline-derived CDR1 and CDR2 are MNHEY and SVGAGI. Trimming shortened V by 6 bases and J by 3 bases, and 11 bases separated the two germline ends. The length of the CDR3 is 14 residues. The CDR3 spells CASSWDFDTGELFF. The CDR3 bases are TGTGCCAGCAGCTGGGACTTCGACACCGGGGAGCTGTTTTTT.

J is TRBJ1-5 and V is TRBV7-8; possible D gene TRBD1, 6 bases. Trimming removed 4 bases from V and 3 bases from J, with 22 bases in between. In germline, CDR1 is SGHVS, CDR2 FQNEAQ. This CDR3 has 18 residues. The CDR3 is CASSSHLLQGANNQPQHF. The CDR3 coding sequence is TGTGCCAGCAGCTCCCACCTACTACAGGGAGCAAACAATCAGCCCCAGCATTTT.

The CDR3 reads CASSLRRTYNEQFF. The CDR3 nucleotides read TGTGCCAGCAGCTTACGCAGGACCTACAATGAGCAGTTCTTC. This chain uses TRBV7-3 with TRBJ2-1; D unresolved. Looked up from germline, CDR1 is SGHTA and CDR2 is FQGTGA. The CDR3 is 14 amino acids. V was cut by 2 bases and J by 2 bases, with 7 bases left in between.

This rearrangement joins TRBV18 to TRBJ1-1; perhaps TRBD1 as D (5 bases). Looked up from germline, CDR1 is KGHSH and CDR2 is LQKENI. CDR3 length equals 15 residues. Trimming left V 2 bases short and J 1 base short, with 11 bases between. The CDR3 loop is CASSPGQGENTEAFF. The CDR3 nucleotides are TGTGCCAGCTCACCAGGGCAGGGCGAGAACACTGAAGCTTTCTTT.

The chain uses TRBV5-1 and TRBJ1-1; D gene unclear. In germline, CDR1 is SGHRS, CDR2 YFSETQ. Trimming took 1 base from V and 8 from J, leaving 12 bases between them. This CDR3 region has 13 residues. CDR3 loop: CASSLFPGREAFF. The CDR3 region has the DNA TGCGCCAGCAGCTTGTTCCCGGGAAGGGAAGCTTTCTTT.

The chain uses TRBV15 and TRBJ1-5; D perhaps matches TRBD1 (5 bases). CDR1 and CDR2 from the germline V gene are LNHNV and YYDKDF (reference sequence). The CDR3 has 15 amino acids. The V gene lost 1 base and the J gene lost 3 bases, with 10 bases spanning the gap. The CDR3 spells CATSRGVQDNQPQHF. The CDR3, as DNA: TGTGCCACCAGCAGAGGGGTACAGGACAATCAGCCCCAGCATTTT. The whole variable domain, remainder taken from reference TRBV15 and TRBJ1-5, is DAMVIQNPRYQVTQFGKPVTLSCSQTLNHNVMYWYQQKSSQAPKLLFHYYDKDFNNEADTPDNFQSRRPNTSFCFLDIRSPGLGDTAMYLCATSRGVQDNQPQHFGDGTRLSIL.

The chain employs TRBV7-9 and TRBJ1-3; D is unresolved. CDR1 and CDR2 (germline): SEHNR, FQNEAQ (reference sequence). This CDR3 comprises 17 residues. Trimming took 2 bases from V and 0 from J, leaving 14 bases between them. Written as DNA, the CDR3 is TGTGCCAGCAGCTTACAGTCGGGGTTCCTCTCTGGAAACACCATATATTTT. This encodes CASSLQSGFLSGNTIYF.

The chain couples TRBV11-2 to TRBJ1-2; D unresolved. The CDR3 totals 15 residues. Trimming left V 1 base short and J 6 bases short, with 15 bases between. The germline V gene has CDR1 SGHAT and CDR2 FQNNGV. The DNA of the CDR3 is TGTGCCAGCAGCTTAGTTCTCAGGACGAGGGATGGCTACACCTTC. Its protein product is CASSLVLRTRDGYTF.

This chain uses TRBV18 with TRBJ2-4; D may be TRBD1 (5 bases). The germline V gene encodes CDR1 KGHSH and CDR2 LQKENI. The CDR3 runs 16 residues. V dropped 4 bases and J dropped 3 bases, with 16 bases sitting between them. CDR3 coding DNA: TGTGCCAGCTCACTACGGCAGGGCCCAGGCAAAAACATTCAGTACTTC. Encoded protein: CASSLRQGPGKNIQYF.

The CDR3: CASSLAREGAEQYF. Here the CDR3 DNA reads TGCGCCAGCAGCTTGGCGCGGGAGGGTGCCGAGCAGTACTTC. The V call is TRBV5-1, the J call TRBJ2-7; 9 nucleotides match TRBD2. Germline V CDR1 and CDR2: SGHRS, YFSETQ. The CDR3 is 14 residues long. V trimming: 0 bases; J trimming: 6 bases; junction bases outside the gene matches: 4.

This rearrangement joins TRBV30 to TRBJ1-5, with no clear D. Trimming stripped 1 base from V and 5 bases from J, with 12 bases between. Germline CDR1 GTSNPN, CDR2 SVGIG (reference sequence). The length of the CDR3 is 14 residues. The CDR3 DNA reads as TGTGCCTGGAGTGCCGGTACCGGGGATCAGCCCCAGCATTTT. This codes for CAWSAGTGDQPQHF.

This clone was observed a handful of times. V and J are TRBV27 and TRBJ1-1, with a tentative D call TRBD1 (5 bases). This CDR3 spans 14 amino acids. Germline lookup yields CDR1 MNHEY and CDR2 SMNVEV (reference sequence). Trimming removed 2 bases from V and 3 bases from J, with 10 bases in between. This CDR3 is CASSLVGVDTEAFF. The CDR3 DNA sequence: TGTGCCAGCAGTTTAGTAGGGGTAGACACTGAAGCTTTCTTT.